This entry lists 24 T cell receptor beta chains sequenced from one sample in a study of blood T cell repertoires in COVID-19. The method was immunoSEQ multiplex PCR; TCRdb's version includes in-frame clones alone and lacks a portion of them. The top ten hold 3% to 4% of the sample, which has some 100,000 clones, around 90% seen once. Sequencing was carried out using peripheral blood. These receptors came from a woman in her 70s with acute or convalescent COVID-19.

This clone was recorded a few times. The chain carries TRBV2 and TRBJ1-1; 7 bases map to TRBD1. Germline values: CDR1 SNHLY, CDR2 FYNNEI. This CDR3 spans 13 amino acids. V shed 3 bases, J shed 6 bases, and the junction held 4 bases outside the gene matches. Written as DNA, the CDR3 is TGTGCCAGCAGTGACCTAACAGGGGCTGAAGCTTTCTTT. Its translation is CASSDLTGAEAFF. Combining the CDR3 with reference TRBV2 and TRBJ1-1 gives the whole variable domain EPEVTQTPSHQVTQMGQEVILRCVPISNHLYFYWYRQILGQKVEFLVSFYNNEISEKSEIFDDQFSVERPDGSNFTLKIRSTKLEDSAMYFCASSDLTGAEAFFGQGTRLTVV.

The CDR3 reads CASSSKLQGWDGYTF. CDR3 DNA sequence: TGTGCCAGCAGCAGCAAGCTACAGGGATGGGATGGCTACACCTTC. The genes are TRBV3-1 (or the pseudogene TRBV3-2) and TRBJ1-2, with a possible D match to TRBD1 (6 bases). The length of the CDR3 is 15 residues. The V end was cut by 5 bases, the J end by 6 bases, with 19 bases between. Germline CDR1 is LGHDT and CDR2 is YNNKEL (reference sequence).

A single count supports this clone. The J gene is TRBJ1-6, the V gene TRBV10-2; 9 bases fit TRBD1. Trimming removed 7 bases from V and 10 bases from J; junction bases left unmatched: 20. The CDR3 extends over 18 amino acids. Germline V gene lookup returns CDR1 WSHSY and CDR2 SAAADI. This chain's CDR3 is CASTPTPPGGTGRSPLHF. In nucleotides, the CDR3 is TGCGCCAGCACCCCCACTCCTCCAGGGGGGACAGGGAGATCACCCCTCCACTTT.

V and J are TRBV28 and TRBJ1-2; weak D call: TRBD1 (5 bases). Trimming left V 3 bases short and J 8 bases short, with 10 bases between. CDR1 and CDR2 (germline): MDHEN, SYDVKM. The CDR3 is 12 amino acids. CDR3 sequence (DNA): TGTGCCAGCAGTTTGACAGTCGGAGGCTACACCTTC. It encodes CASSLTVGGYTF.

V gene TRBV2 combines with J gene TRBJ2-3, with 8 bases fitting TRBD2. The CDR3 has 14 amino acids. V dropped 6 bases and J dropped 5; count of bases not matched to a gene: 7. Germline assignment: CDR1 SNHLY and CDR2 FYNNEI. The CDR3 is CASRRREGGDTQYF. Written as DNA, the CDR3 is TGTGCCAGCAGGCGCCGGGAGGGCGGAGATACGCAGTATTTT.

The rearrangement uses TRBV19 and TRBJ2-1, with 9 positions matching TRBD1. V trimming: 3 bases; J trimming: 5 bases; junction bases outside the gene matches: 5. The CDR3 length is 15 residues. Per the germline V gene, CDR1 is LNHDA and CDR2 is SQIVND (reference sequence). CDR3 residues: CASSIQGQGNNEQFF. The CDR3 DNA reads as TGTGCCAGTAGTATCCAGGGACAGGGCAACAATGAGCAGTTCTTC.

The chain couples TRBV19 to TRBJ2-2; a possible D gene is TRBD2 (6 bases). The CDR3 is made up of 16 amino acids. The ends were cut back, 1 base at V and 0 bases at J, with 9 bases in the middle. Germline lookup yields CDR1 LNHDA and CDR2 SQIVND (reference sequence). The CDR3 sequence: CASSIAGLSNTGELFF. The CDR3 nucleotides are TGTGCCAGTAGTATAGCGGGACTGTCGAACACCGGGGAGCTGTTTTTT. The whole variable domain, filled in from reference TRBV19 and TRBJ2-2, reads DGGITQSPKYLFRKEGQNVTLSCEQNLNHDAMYWYRQDPGQGLRLIYYSQIVNDFQKGDIAEGYSVSREKKESFPLTVTSAQKNPTAFYLCASSIAGLSNTGELFFGEGSRLTVL.

This chain connects TRBV24-1 to TRBJ2-7; 15 positions agree with TRBD2. The germline V gene has CDR1 KGHDR and CDR2 SFDVKD. The CDR3 runs 18 residues. The junction had 7 bases not matched to a gene; V was cut back by 3 bases and J by 2 bases. The CDR3 bases are TGTGCCACCAGTGATGGCGGGACTAGCGGGAGGATTACCTACGAGCAGTACTTC. It encodes CATSDGGTSGRITYEQYF.

This chain uses TRBV18 with TRBJ2-1; 7 bases are shared with TRBD2. CDR3 length: 15 amino acids. The V gene's germline CDR1 is KGHSH and CDR2 LQKENI. Unmatched junction bases numbered 7, after V lost 3 bases and J lost 5 bases. In DNA form, the CDR3 reads TGTGCCAGCTCACCCGGACTAGAAGGCCACAATGAGCAGTTCTTC. It is translated as CASSPGLEGHNEQFF.

V and J are TRBV5-1 and TRBJ1-2; D perhaps matches TRBD1 (5 bases). V was clipped by 2 bases and J by 4 bases, with 12 bases between them. There are 14 residues in the CDR3. Germline V lookup: CDR1 SGHRS, CDR2 YFSETQ. CDR3 nucleotides: TGCGCCAGCAGCTTTGGACACCTGACCTATGGCTACACCTTC. It is translated as CASSFGHLTYGYTF.

The chain recombines TRBV11-3 with TRBJ2-7, with D possibly matching TRBD2 (6 bases). The CDR3 has 12 residues. V shed 5 bases and J shed 6 bases, with 11 bases lying between them. CDR1 is SGHNT, CDR2 YENEEA, per germline. CDR3 bases: TGTGCCAGCAGCGCCGGGGGATTCGAGCAGTACTTC. This translates into CASSAGGFEQYF.

The chain recombines TRBV3-1 (or the pseudogene TRBV3-2) with TRBJ1-4; 12 positions match TRBD1. The CDR3 length is 18 residues. The germline V gene has CDR1 LGHDT and CDR2 YNNKEL (reference sequence). Germline trimming cut 2 bases from V and 8 bases from J; bases unmatched to any gene: 12. CDR3 DNA sequence: TGTGCCAGCAGCCAAAGAGGGACAGGGGGCGCTTGGGGCGAAAAACTGTTTTTT. This sequence encodes CASSQRGTGGAWGEKLFF.

CDR3 protein: CASSGGYSRVPFQETQYF. CDR3 nucleotide sequence: TGTGCCAGCAGTGGCGGGTATAGTAGAGTCCCATTTCAAGAGACCCAGTACTTC. The gene calls are TRBV3-1 (or the pseudogene TRBV3-2) and TRBJ2-5, with D possibly being TRBD2 (5 bases). Trimming took off 6 bases at V and 2 bases at J, with 25 bases between the two ends. This CDR3 region has 18 residues. Per the germline V gene, CDR1 is LGHDT and CDR2 is YNNKEL (reference sequence).

This chain joins TRBV7-8 and TRBJ2-3; maybe TRBD1 (6 bases). With 5 bases removed from V and 2 bases from J, the gap between germline ends came to 17 bases. This CDR3 has 16 amino acids. Germline lookup yields CDR1 SGHVS and CDR2 FQNEAQ. The CDR3 nucleotides are TGTGCCAGCAGCCAGCGACAGGTCAGCCTCACAGATACGCAGTATTTT. This encodes CASSQRQVSLTDTQYF. Based on the CDR3 plus reference TRBV7-8 and TRBJ2-3, the full variable domain is GAGVSQSPRYKVAKRGQDVALRCDPISGHVSLFWYQQALGQGPEFLTYFQNEAQLDKSGLPSDRFFAERPEGSVSTLKIQRTQQEDSAVYLCASSQRQVSLTDTQYFGPGTRLTVL.

V and J are TRBV29-1 and TRBJ1-2; D uncertain. The germline gives CDR1 SQVTM, CDR2 ANQGSEA. The CDR3 covers 12 residues. V dropped 0 bases and J dropped 6 bases, with 8 bases sitting between them. The CDR3 loop is CSVEEDFHGYTF. The CDR3 coding sequence is TGCAGCGTTGAAGAGGACTTCCATGGCTACACCTTC.

The chain combines TRBV5-8 with TRBJ1-6; 9 positions match TRBD1. The CDR3 has 15 amino acids. V was pared by 0 bases and J by 11 bases, with 6 bases of the junction left unmatched. The V gene's germline CDR1 is SGHTS and CDR2 YDEGEE. As DNA, the CDR3 is TGTGCCAGCAGCTTGGGGGGACAGGGTTGGACACCCCTCCACTTT. Translated, it gives CASSLGGQGWTPLHF.

The count of this clone is one. The DNA of the CDR3 is TGCGCCAGCAGCCAACCGGTAGCGGGAGGTACCTACGAGCAGTACTTC. This codes for CASSQPVAGGTYEQYF. V usage is TRBV4-1 and J usage is TRBJ2-7; 10 bases line up with TRBD2. V dropped 2 bases and J dropped 2; count of bases not matched to a gene: 6. Looked up from germline, CDR1 is MGHRA and CDR2 is YSYEKL. The CDR3 is 16 residues long.

The chain joins TRBV9 to TRBJ2-2; 11 bases align to TRBD1. In germline, CDR1 is SGDLS, CDR2 YYNGEE. The V segment lost 4 bases and the J segment 2 bases; nucleotides outside the gene matches: 7. The CDR3 covers 17 residues. CDR3 in DNA: TGTGCCAGCAGCTCCCGGACAGGGGGCTCAAACACCGGGGAGCTGTTTTTT. As protein: CASSSRTGGSNTGELFF. Using reference TRBV9 and TRBJ2-2 for the parts outside the CDR3, the full variable domain is DSGVTQTPKHLITATGQRVTLRCSPRSGDLSVYWYQQSLDQGLQFLIQYYNGEERAKGNILERFSAQQFPDLHSELNLSSLELGDSALYFCASSSRTGGSNTGELFFGEGSRLTVL.

The gene calls are TRBV18 and TRBJ2-6; the match to TRBD1 covers 8 bases. The V and J ends lost 6 bases and 2 bases, in that order; junction bases with no gene match: 6. Germline CDR1 reads KGHSH; CDR2 reads LQKENI. The CDR3 consists of 16 residues. The CDR3 nucleotides read TGTGCCAGCTCCCTGACAGGGGACCCTGGGGCCAACGTCCTGACTTTC. This sequence encodes CASSLTGDPGANVLTF.

The genes are TRBV2 and TRBJ1-6; maybe TRBD1 (6 bases). Germline CDR1 reads SNHLY; CDR2 reads FYNNEI. This CDR3 comprises 17 residues. V lost 5 bases to trimming and J lost 2 bases, with 16 bases between them. The CDR3 region has the DNA TGTGCCAGCAGTCCCGCTCGGACAGACCCCTATAATTCACCCCTCCACTTT. Encoded protein: CASSPARTDPYNSPLHF.

The chain joins TRBV20-1 to TRBJ1-2; weak D call: TRBD1 (5 bases). V was pared by 3 bases and J by 4 bases, with 18 bases between. The germline gives CDR1 DFQATT, CDR2 SNEGSKA (reference sequence). This CDR3 is 15 amino acids long. CDR3 in DNA: TGCAGTGCTAGTGATGTGGGGGGGAGGGTCTATGGCTACACCTTC. As protein: CSASDVGGRVYGYTF.

This clone has a handful of counts. This chain connects TRBV5-1 to TRBJ2-2; 8 nucleotides match TRBD1. The V segment lost 4 bases and the J segment 3 bases; nucleotides outside the gene matches: 8. There are 16 residues in the CDR3. The germline V gene encodes CDR1 SGHRS and CDR2 YFSETQ. CDR3 nucleotides: TGCGCCAGCAGCCCGGGACAGGCCCCTTACACCGGGGAGCTGTTTTTT. Its translation: CASSPGQAPYTGELFF.

The rearrangement joins TRBV6-5 to TRBJ2-1; 7 nucleotides align to TRBD1. With V trimmed by 6 bases and J by 7 bases, 6 bases remained unmatched. CDR3 size: 13 residues. Per the germline V gene, CDR1 is MNHEY and CDR2 is SVGAGI. This CDR3 reads CASRVGTANEQFF. The DNA of the CDR3 is TGTGCCAGCAGGGTCGGGACAGCTAATGAGCAGTTCTTC.

The genes are TRBV5-1 and TRBJ1-1, with 8 positions matching TRBD1. After removal of 4 bases from V and 7 bases from J, the junction contained 12 bases not matched to a gene. Germline CDR1 is SGHRS and CDR2 is YFSETQ. This CDR3 is built from 15 residues. CDR3 DNA sequence: TGCGCCAGCAGCCCAGTTTCAGGGGGCCTTCGTGAAGCTTTCTTT. This gives the protein CASSPVSGGLREAFF.